This T cell receptor beta chain appears in the sequencing data of a study of CD8 T cells in ankylosing spondylitis. General observations from the study: Researchers reportedly found disease-linked clones significantly enriched in matched ankylosing spondylitis synovial fluid. Certain motif variants had earlier appeared in reactive arthritis synovial fluid and blood.

TCR beta libraries were made by quantitative 5'-RACE with molecular barcodes. TCRdb analysed the 5' RACE reads with MiXCR anew, one entry per CDR3 protein. The sample records approximately 30,000 distinct CDR3 sequences, 5.5% to 8% being singletons. In this sample, this clonotype turned up many times. Its antigen is still unknown. The CDR3 contains 14 residues. The germline V gene has CDR1 DFQATT and CDR2 SNEGSKA (reference sequence). V lost 6 bases and J lost 3, with 15 bases in between. This TCR came from a male donor with ankylosing spondylitis or in good health (not recorded which). Specimen: blood, either unsorted or a sorted T cell fraction (not recorded which). The gene calls are TRBV20-1 and TRBJ1-5; TRBD1 might be the D (5 bases). The CDR3 protein is CSAIVPRDNQPQHF. The CDR3 nucleotides are TGCAGTGCGATCGTACCCAGGGACAATCAGCCCCAGCATTTT.